Listed below are T cell receptor beta chains from one sample, sequenced in a study of blood T cells in healthy people across ages. One entry per CDR3 protein results from TCRdb running MiXCR on the 5' RACE reads. The sample consists of 790,000 or so distinct CDR3 sequences, approximately 53% of them appearing once. The sample was blood. The receptor set was obtained from a man in his forties in good health. CDR3s leave out the opening cysteine and the closing phenylalanine or tryptophan.

v_call: TRBV3-1
cdr3_aa: ASSLTGDGNSPLH

v_call: TRBV29-1
cdr3_aa: SGTGGETQY

v_call: TRBV28
cdr3_aa: ASSFLGTDFQETQY

v_call: TRBV20-1
cdr3_aa: SARAPGQGYQPQH

v_call: TRBV10-3
cdr3_aa: AISPGQPYEQY

v_call: TRBV28
cdr3_aa: ASSARKGHNYGYT

v_call: TRBV7-9
cdr3_aa: ASSSFTSGTQETQY

v_call: TRBV14
cdr3_aa: ASSQGSFRTQY

v_call: TRBV20-1
cdr3_aa: SAPIGGTDEQF

v_call: TRBV20-1
cdr3_aa: SASRPGLRLNEQF

v_call: TRBV30
cdr3_aa: AWSVRRGSDTQY

v_call: TRBV6-6
cdr3_aa: ASSYRASGYNEQF

v_call: TRBV28
cdr3_aa: ASSFGSTNYGYT

v_call: TRBV20-1
cdr3_aa: SASRGVGYGYT

v_call: TRBV7-3
cdr3_aa: AGSLTADTQY

v_call: TRBV7-2
cdr3_aa: ASSPRGQGISNQPQH

v_call: TRBV25-1
cdr3_aa: ASSEPRQGVQETQY

v_call: TRBV28
cdr3_aa: ASSPPLGAISSYEQY

v_call: TRBV27
cdr3_aa: ASSHLWSGSSTDTQY

v_call: TRBV5-1
cdr3_aa: ASSLGGTVPYNEQF

v_call: TRBV11-2
cdr3_aa: ASSLYGRGTEAF

v_call: TRBV7-6
cdr3_aa: ASSQDGSYEQY

v_call: TRBV4-3
cdr3_aa: TSSQDRALAYEQY

v_call: TRBV9
cdr3_aa: ASSAGESQY

v_call: TRBV5-1
cdr3_aa: ASQSGANVLT

v_call: TRBV2
cdr3_aa: ASTGGLAGDAGANVLT

v_call: TRBV20-1
cdr3_aa: SASEGQPQH

v_call: TRBV28
cdr3_aa: ASSLWGQGAKNIQY

v_call: TRBV2
cdr3_aa: ASSTLTDDLGGYT

v_call: TRBV3-1
cdr3_aa: ASSQDVMQTQY

v_call: TRBV7-7
cdr3_aa: ASSLGRGTYTDTQY

v_call: TRBV7-2
cdr3_aa: ASSPTGQF

v_call: TRBV10-2
cdr3_aa: ANSDPFEQSDPTDTQY

v_call: TRBV20-1
cdr3_aa: SASLPENTGELF